The clone carrying this T cell receptor (beta chain) was picked up many times. Its specificity is not known. The sample comes from a study of spatial heterogeneity in lung cancer. Findings and limits, study-wide: Counts that tracked tumor mutation counts were those of expanded intratumoral alpha and beta TCRs.

TCR cDNA molecules each had a unique molecular identifier. One entry per CDR3 protein, called by TCRdb with MiXCR from the 5' RACE reads. Here the sample spans about 100,000 distinct CDR3 sequences, 4.4% being singletons. V was trimmed by 4 bases and J by 3 bases, leaving 16 bases between them. CDR3 size: 15 residues. CDR1 is SGHRS and CDR2 is YFSETQ in the germline V gene. Stated time point: sample taken at primary tumor resection. The rearrangement uses TRBV5-1 and TRBJ2-5; D gene unclear. This TCR was recovered from a male donor with early-stage non-small cell lung cancer. Sample: lung tumor tissue, taken at surgery. For the CDR3, the DNA is TGCGCCAGCAGCCCCACGAGGCTAGGTGAAGAGACCCAGTACTTC. Amino acids: CASSPTRLGEETQYF.